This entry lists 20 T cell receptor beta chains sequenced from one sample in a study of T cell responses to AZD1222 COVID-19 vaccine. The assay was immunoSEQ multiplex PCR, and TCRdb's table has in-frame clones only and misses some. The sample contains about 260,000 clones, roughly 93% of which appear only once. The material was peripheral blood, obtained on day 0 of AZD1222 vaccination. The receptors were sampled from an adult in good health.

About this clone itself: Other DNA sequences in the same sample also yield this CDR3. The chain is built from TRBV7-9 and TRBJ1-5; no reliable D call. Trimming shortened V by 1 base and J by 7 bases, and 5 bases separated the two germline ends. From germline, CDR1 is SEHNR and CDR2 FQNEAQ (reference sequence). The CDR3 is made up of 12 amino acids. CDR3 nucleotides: TGTGCCAGCAGCTTAGGTGGGCAGCCCCAGCATTTT. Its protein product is CASSLGGQPQHF.

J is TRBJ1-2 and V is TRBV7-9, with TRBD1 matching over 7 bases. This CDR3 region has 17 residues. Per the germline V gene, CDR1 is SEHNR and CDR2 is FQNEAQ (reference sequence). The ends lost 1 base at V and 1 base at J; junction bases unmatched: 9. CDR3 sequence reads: CASSLVTGARDNYGYTF. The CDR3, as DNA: TGTGCCAGCAGCTTAGTCACAGGGGCGCGGGATAACTATGGCTACACCTTC.

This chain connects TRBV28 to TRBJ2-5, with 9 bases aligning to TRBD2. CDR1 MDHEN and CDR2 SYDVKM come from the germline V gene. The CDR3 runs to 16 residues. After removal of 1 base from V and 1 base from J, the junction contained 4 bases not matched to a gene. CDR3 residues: CASSLYLAGSQETQYF. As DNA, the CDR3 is TGTGCCAGCAGTTTATACCTAGCGGGGTCCCAAGAGACCCAGTACTTC.

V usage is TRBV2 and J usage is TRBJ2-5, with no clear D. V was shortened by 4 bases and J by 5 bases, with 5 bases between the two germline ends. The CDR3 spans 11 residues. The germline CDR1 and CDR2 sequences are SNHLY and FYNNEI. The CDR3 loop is CASSVGETQYF. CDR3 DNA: TGTGCCAGCAGTGTAGGGGAGACCCAGTACTTC.

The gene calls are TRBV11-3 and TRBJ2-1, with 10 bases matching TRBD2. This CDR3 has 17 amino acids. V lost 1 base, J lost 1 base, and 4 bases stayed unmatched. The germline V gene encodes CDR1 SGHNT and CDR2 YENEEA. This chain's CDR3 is CASSLGSSGSSYNEQFF. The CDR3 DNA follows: TGTGCCAGCAGCTTAGGGTCTAGCGGGAGTTCCTACAATGAGCAGTTCTTC.

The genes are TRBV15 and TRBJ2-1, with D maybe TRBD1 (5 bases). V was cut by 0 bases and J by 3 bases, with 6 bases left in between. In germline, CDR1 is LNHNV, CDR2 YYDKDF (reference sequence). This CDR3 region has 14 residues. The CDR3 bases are TGTGCCACCAGCAGAGATAGGGGCTACAATGAGCAGTTCTTC. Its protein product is CATSRDRGYNEQFF.

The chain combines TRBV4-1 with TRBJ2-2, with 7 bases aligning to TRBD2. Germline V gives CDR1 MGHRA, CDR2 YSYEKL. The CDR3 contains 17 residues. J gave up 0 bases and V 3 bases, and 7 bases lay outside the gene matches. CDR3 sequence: CASSHWKRGANTGELFF. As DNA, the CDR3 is TGCGCCAGCAGCCATTGGAAACGGGGGGCGAACACCGGGGAGCTGTTTTTT.

The CDR3 sequence is CASSRSPQETQYF. In nucleotides, the CDR3 is TGTGCCAGCAGCCGGTCCCCCCAAGAGACCCAGTACTTC. The chain uses TRBV12-3 or TRBV12-4 and TRBJ2-5; D unclear. This CDR3 contains 13 residues. V was pared by 6 bases and J by 1 base, with 9 bases between.

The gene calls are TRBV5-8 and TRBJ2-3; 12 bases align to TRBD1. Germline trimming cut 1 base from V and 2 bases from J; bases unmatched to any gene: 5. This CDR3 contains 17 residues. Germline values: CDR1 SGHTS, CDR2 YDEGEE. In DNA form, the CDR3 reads TGTGCCAGCAGCTTGTCCGGGACAGGGGGCGTCACAGATACGCAGTATTTT. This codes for CASSLSGTGGVTDTQYF.

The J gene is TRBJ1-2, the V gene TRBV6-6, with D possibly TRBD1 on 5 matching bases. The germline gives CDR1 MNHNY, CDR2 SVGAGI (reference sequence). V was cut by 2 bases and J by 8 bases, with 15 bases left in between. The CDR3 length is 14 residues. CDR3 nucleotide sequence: TGTGCCAGCAGTTACAGGGGCAGTCCTCAGGGCTACACCTTC. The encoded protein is CASSYRGSPQGYTF.

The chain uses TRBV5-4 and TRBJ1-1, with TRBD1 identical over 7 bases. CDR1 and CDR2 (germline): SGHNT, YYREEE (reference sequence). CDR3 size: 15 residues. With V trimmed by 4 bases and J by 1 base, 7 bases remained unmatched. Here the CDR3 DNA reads TGTGCCAGCAGCGGGGGGGGACAGCAGAACACTGAAGCTTTCTTT. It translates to CASSGGGQQNTEAFF.

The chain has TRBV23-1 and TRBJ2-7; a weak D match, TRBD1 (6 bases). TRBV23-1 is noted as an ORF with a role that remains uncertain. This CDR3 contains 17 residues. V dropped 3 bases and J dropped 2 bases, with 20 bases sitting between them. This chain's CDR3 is CASSHSSPRQVTYEQYF. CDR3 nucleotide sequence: TGCGCCAGCAGTCACTCTAGCCCGCGACAGGTGACCTACGAGCAGTACTTC.

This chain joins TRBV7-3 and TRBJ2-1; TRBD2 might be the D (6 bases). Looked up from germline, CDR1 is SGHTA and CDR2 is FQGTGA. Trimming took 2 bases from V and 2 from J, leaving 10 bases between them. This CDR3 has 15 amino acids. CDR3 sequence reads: CASSLGGIPYNEQFF. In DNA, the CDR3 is TGTGCCAGCAGCTTAGGCGGGATCCCCTACAATGAGCAGTTCTTC.

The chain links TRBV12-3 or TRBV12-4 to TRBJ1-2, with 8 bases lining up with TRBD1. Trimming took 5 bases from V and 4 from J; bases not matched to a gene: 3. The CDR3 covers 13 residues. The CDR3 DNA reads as TGTGCCAGCAGTAGGGACAGGATCTATGGCTACACCTTC. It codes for CASSRDRIYGYTF.

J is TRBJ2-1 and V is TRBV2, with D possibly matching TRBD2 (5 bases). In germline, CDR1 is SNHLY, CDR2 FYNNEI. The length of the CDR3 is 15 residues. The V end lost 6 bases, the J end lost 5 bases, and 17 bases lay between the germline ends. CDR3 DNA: TGTGCCAGCAGGGACTTCAAGGGCACCGACAATGAGCAGTTCTTC. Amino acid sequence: CASRDFKGTDNEQFF.

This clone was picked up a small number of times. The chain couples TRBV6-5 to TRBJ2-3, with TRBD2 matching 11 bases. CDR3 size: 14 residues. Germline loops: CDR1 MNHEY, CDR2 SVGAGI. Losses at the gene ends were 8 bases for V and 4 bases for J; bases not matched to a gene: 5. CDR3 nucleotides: TGTGCCAGCCGACAGGGACTAGCGGCAGATACGCAGTATTTT. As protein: CASRQGLAADTQYF.

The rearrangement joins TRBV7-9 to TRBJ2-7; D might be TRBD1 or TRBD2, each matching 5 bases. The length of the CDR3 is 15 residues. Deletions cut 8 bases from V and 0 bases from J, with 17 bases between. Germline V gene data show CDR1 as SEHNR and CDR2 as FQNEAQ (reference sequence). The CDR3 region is CASALGAGSSYEQYF. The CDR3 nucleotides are TGTGCCAGCGCCCTTGGGGCGGGCAGCTCCTACGAGCAGTACTTC.

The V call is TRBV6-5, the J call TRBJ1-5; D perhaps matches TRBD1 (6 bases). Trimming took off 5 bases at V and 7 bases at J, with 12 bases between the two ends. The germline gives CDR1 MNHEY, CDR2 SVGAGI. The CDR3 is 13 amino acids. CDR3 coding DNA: TGTGCCAGCAGTACAGGGTTCGGGCAGCCCCAGCATTTT. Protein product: CASSTGFGQPQHF.

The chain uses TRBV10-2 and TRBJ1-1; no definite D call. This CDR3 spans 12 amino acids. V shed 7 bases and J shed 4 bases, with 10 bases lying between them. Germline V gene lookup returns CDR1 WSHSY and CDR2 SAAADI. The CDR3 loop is CASTGLRTEAFF. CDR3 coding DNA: TGCGCCAGCACGGGTTTGCGCACTGAAGCTTTCTTT.

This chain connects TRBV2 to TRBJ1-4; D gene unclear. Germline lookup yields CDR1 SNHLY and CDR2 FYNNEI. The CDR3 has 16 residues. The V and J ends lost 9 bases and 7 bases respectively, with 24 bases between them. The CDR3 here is CARDARIPSLGEKLFF. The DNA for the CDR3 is TGTGCCAGAGACGCTCGGATCCCCTCTCTCGGTGAAAAACTGTTTTTT.